This is a list of T cell receptor beta chains from one sample in a study of T cells in Graves' hyperthyroidism and ophthalmopathy. TCRdb redid the calling of the multiplex PCR reads with MiXCR, one entry per CDR3 protein. The sample contains about 600,000 distinct CDR3 sequences, about a sixth of which appear only once. Sequenced material: blood. The receptors stem from a woman aged 40-49 years with Graves' ophthalmopathy. Each CDR3 is given with its conserved first and last residue. A D gene is named only where the DNA matches it firmly. Part of the rows lack a size; the others show once, few, many or a class for expanded clones.

d_gene,v_gene,abundance,j_gene,CDR3aa,CDR3nt
TRBD2,TRBV24-1,many,TRBJ2-7,CATSDAGTSGSYEQYF,TGTGCCACCAGTGATGCTGGGACTAGCGGCTCCTACGAGCAGTACTTC
TRBD2,TRBV11-2,-,TRBJ2-1,CASSETSGALDEQFF,TGTGCCAGCAGCGAGACTAGCGGGGCCCTGGATGAGCAGTTCTTC
-,TRBV11-2,-,TRBJ2-7,CASSIGAREGHEQYF,TGTGCCAGCAGCATAGGGGCCAGAGAGGGTCACGAGCAGTACTTC
-,TRBV27,-,TRBJ1-2,CASSLIGGGDYGYTF,TGTGCCAGCAGTTTAATCGGGGGGGGGGACTATGGCTACACCTTC
-,TRBV11-2,-,TRBJ2-3,CASSPRTSTSTDTQYF,TGTGCCAGCAGCCCAAGGACTTCCACTAGCACAGATACGCAGTATTTT
TRBD1,TRBV2,few,TRBJ1-2,CASKGAFYGYTF,TGTGCCAGCAAGGGGGCTTTCTATGGCTACACCTTC
TRBD2,TRBV10-3,many,TRBJ2-3,CAISGGSGVADTQYF,TGTGCCATCAGTGGGGGTAGCGGGGTTGCAGATACGCAGTATTTT
-,TRBV2,many,TRBJ2-3,CASSVGDTQYF,TGTGCCAGCAGTGTTGGAGATACGCAGTATTTT
-,TRBV19,few,TRBJ1-2,CASTPGTIGAYGYTF,TGTGCCAGTACCCCCGGGACCATTGGGGCCTATGGCTACACCTTC
TRBD1,TRBV5-6,many,TRBJ1-2,CASSLEARGFYGYTF,TGTGCCAGCAGCTTGGAGGCCAGGGGGTTCTATGGCTACACCTTC
-,TRBV28,medium-sized,TRBJ2-5,CASSHFPRETQYF,TGTGCCAGCAGTCACTTTCCAAGGGAGACCCAGTACTTC
-,TRBV2,many,TRBJ2-5,CASSDQEETQYF,TGTGCCAGCAGTGACCAGGAAGAGACCCAGTACTTC
TRBD2,TRBV20-1,-,TRBJ2-1,CSARLAGARQFF,TGCAGTGCTAGGCTAGCGGGGGCCCGTCAGTTCTTC
TRBD1,TRBV18,many,TRBJ2-7,CASSPRDRGEQYF,TGTGCCAGCTCACCACGGGACAGGGGCGAGCAGTACTTC
-,TRBV28,many,TRBJ1-2,CASSLLSGRYGYTF,TGTGCCAGCAGTTTACTTTCGGGGCGCTATGGCTACACCTTC
-,TRBV2,many,TRBJ2-3,CASSGTLKDTQYF,TGTGCCAGCAGTGGGACTTTAAAAGATACGCAGTATTTT
TRBD2,TRBV7-9,-,TRBJ2-3,CASSLLVDLGLAQPDTQYF,TGTGCCAGCAGCTTATTGGTAGACTTGGGACTAGCGCAACCAGATACGCAGTATTTT
TRBD1,TRBV20-1,few,TRBJ1-2,CSARDGTTFSGGYGYTF,TGCAGTGCTAGAGACGGGACCACCTTTTCAGGGGGATATGGCTACACCTTC
TRBD1,TRBV10-2,few,TRBJ2-1,CASSATDRVVHEQFF,TGCGCCAGCAGTGCGACGGACAGGGTCGTTCATGAGCAGTTCTTC
TRBD1,TRBV20-1,many,TRBJ1-2,CSARGGDRAEKYGYTF,TGCAGTGCTAGAGGCGGGGACAGGGCCGAGAAGTATGGCTACACCTTC
-,TRBV3-1,many,TRBJ2-7,CASSLESKGYEQYF,TGTGCCAGCAGCCTAGAGTCGAAGGGATACGAGCAGTACTTC
-,TRBV9,-,TRBJ2-1,CASSLERQANEQFF,TGTGCCAGCAGCCTAGAAAGACAGGCAAATGAGCAGTTCTTC
-,TRBV7-3,many,TRBJ2-7,CASSPRCEQYF,TGTGCCAGCAGCCCAAGGTGCGAGCAGTACTTC
TRBD2,TRBV2,many,TRBJ2-1,CASLLAGTRVGNEQFF,TGTGCCAGTCTACTTGCCGGGACTAGGGTAGGAAATGAGCAGTTCTTC
-,TRBV6-1,many,TRBJ2-1,CASSVRAGTYNEQFF,TGTGCCAGCAGTGTCCGGGCGGGGACTTACAATGAGCAGTTCTTC
-,TRBV6-1,many,TRBJ2-1,CASSEDHVGGESYNEQFF,TGTGCCAGCAGTGAGGACCACGTAGGGGGGGAATCCTACAATGAGCAGTTCTTC
-,TRBV7-2,many,TRBJ2-1,CASSPESQAYNEQFF,TGTGCCAGCAGCCCAGAGAGTCAGGCCTACAATGAGCAGTTCTTC
-,TRBV3-1,few,TRBJ2-1,CASSQGGTPYNEQFF,TGTGCCAGCAGCCAGGGCGGGACCCCCTACAATGAGCAGTTCTTC
-,TRBV5-6,few,TRBJ2-2,CASTRGAMNTGELFF,TGTGCCAGCACCCGGGGGGCGATGAACACCGGGGAGCTGTTTTTT
-,TRBV27,many,TRBJ2-5,CASSSLLQGGRETQYF,TGTGCCAGCAGTTCCCTCCTGCAGGGTGGGAGAGAGACCCAGTACTTC
-,TRBV2,many,TRBJ1-1,CASSLGTPRDTEAFF,TGTGCCAGCAGTCTCGGGACCCCTAGGGACACTGAAGCTTTCTTT